The 24 T cell receptor beta chains presented below share a single source sample, sequenced in a study of CD8 T cells in Susac syndrome. RNA, at roughly 0.5 to 1 ug, was reverse transcribed with random hexamers. TCRdb called the immunoSEQ multiplex PCR reads again in MiXCR, with one record for every CDR3 protein. Altogether 200,000 or so distinct CDR3 sequences are present, around 93% being singletons, with the ten largest covering around 0.16%. Sequencing was carried out using CD8+ T cells from PBMCs. All receptors come from a human donor with Susac syndrome.

J is TRBJ2-7 and V is TRBV10-3; D possibly corresponds to TRBD2 (5 bases). The CDR3 runs 11 residues. CDR1 ENHRY and CDR2 SYGVKD come from the germline V gene. V dropped 8 bases and J dropped 5 bases, with 10 bases sitting between them. CDR3 sequence reads: CAIGPADEQYF. The CDR3 bases are TGTGCCATCGGCCCAGCGGACGAGCAGTACTTC.

V gene TRBV4-2 combines with J gene TRBJ1-4; D is perhaps TRBD1 (5 bases). The CDR3 is made up of 15 amino acids. The V and J ends lost 0 bases and 4 bases respectively, with 9 bases between them. Germline CDR1 LGHNA, CDR2 YNFKEQ. The CDR3 reads CASSQDQQDNEKLFF. CDR3 DNA: TGTGCCAGCAGCCAAGATCAACAGGATAATGAAAAACTGTTTTTT.

V usage is TRBV6-5 and J usage is TRBJ1-1; a weak D match, TRBD1 (5 bases). The CDR3 length is 15 residues. Trimming removed 0 bases at V and 5 bases at J, with 13 bases between. The germline gives CDR1 MNHEY, CDR2 SVGAGI. CDR3 sequence (DNA): TGTGCCAGCAGTTACTCTAGGGGCGCGGGGACTGAAGCTTTCTTT. Residues: CASSYSRGAGTEAFF.

The chain uses TRBV29-1 and TRBJ2-1; D ambiguous. Germline CDR1 is SQVTM and CDR2 is ANQGSEA. Trimming took off 3 bases at V and 0 bases at J, with 6 bases between the two ends. This CDR3 region has 13 residues. This CDR3 is CSVEVSSYNEQFF. In nucleotides, the CDR3 is TGCAGCGTTGAGGTTAGCTCCTACAATGAGCAGTTCTTC.

J is TRBJ1-2 and V is TRBV4-2; 8 bases are shared with TRBD1. Looked up from germline, CDR1 is LGHNA and CDR2 is YNFKEQ. The trim removed 0 bases at V and 4 bases at J, leaving 4 bases unmatched. The CDR3 has 15 amino acids. The chain's CDR3 is CASSQDIQGAYGYTF. CDR3 sequence (DNA): TGTGCCAGCAGCCAAGATATCCAGGGGGCCTATGGCTACACCTTC.

V is TRBV7-2 and J is TRBJ2-7, with D uncertain. Germline V gene lookup returns CDR1 SGHTA and CDR2 FQGNSA. This CDR3 has 13 residues. V lost 3 bases to trimming and J lost 1 base, with 7 bases between them. The CDR3, as DNA: TGTGCCAGCAGCTTTGACGGGTCCTACGAGCAGTACTTC. Translation gives CASSFDGSYEQYF.

The J gene is TRBJ1-2, the V gene TRBV6-6, with 9 positions matching TRBD1. CDR3 length: 16 amino acids. From germline, CDR1 is MNHNY and CDR2 SVGAGI (reference sequence). V gave up 7 bases and J gave up 2 bases; unmatched junction bases: 11. CDR3 in DNA: TGTGCCAGCAATTCGATAGGGGGACAGGGAAACTATGGCTACACCTTC. It codes for CASNSIGGQGNYGYTF.

The chain couples TRBV6-5 to TRBJ2-5; 13 bases fit TRBD2. Germline V CDR1 and CDR2: MNHEY, SVGAGI. After removal of 3 bases from V and 4 bases from J, the junction contained 5 bases not matched to a gene. CDR3 length: 16 amino acids. CDR3 protein: CASSYTSGGARETQYF. The CDR3 region has the DNA TGTGCCAGCAGTTATACTAGCGGGGGGGCTCGAGAGACCCAGTACTTC.

The CDR3 DNA reads TGTGCCAGCAGCCCCCGAGGCGGCCCCTACAATGAGCAGTTCTTC. This gives the protein CASSPRGGPYNEQFF. The chain employs TRBV27 and TRBJ2-1, with no clear D. The germline V gene has CDR1 MNHEY and CDR2 SMNVEV (reference sequence). Between the trimmed V and J ends, which lost 6 bases and 2 bases, there was a span of 14 bases. This CDR3 has 15 residues.

The sample holds one count of this clonotype. This chain connects TRBV20-1 to TRBJ2-7; 10 bases line up with TRBD1. Germline assignment: CDR1 DFQATT and CDR2 SNEGSKA (reference sequence). The CDR3 has 14 residues. V lost 5 bases to trimming and J lost 2 bases; unmatched junction nucleotides: 6. The CDR3 sequence: CSAPRDRGTYEQYF. CDR3 in DNA: TGCAGTGCTCCCCGGGACAGGGGAACCTACGAGCAGTACTTC.

This clonotype occurred once. CDR3 in amino acids: CASSAKTGINEKLFF. CDR3 DNA sequence: TGTGCCAGCAGCGCCAAGACAGGGATTAATGAAAAACTGTTTTTT. The rearrangement uses TRBV7-9 and TRBJ1-4; 7 bases align to TRBD1. From germline, CDR1 is SEHNR and CDR2 FQNEAQ (reference sequence). V was pared by 5 bases and J by 4 bases, with 7 bases of the junction left unmatched. The CDR3 extends over 15 amino acids.

This rearrangement joins TRBV29-1 to TRBJ1-3; no clear D gene. V was shortened by 5 bases and J by 3 bases, with 5 bases between the two germline ends. Germline-derived CDR1 and CDR2 are SQVTM and ANQGSEA. The CDR3 contains 11 residues. The DNA for the CDR3 is TGCAGCGTTCCGCTTGGAAACACCATATATTTT. It specifies CSVPLGNTIYF. The full variable domain, with the rest looked up from reference TRBV29-1 and TRBJ1-3, is SAVISQKPSRDICQRGTSLTIQCQVDSQVTMMFWYRQQPGQSLTLIATANQGSEATYESGFVIDKFPISRPNLTFSTLTVSNMSPEDSSIYLCSVPLGNTIYFGEGSWLTVV.

The chain joins TRBV3-1 to TRBJ1-2; D possibly corresponds to TRBD1 (5 bases). CDR3 size: 16 residues. CDR1 LGHDT and CDR2 YNNKEL come from the germline V gene (reference sequence). V dropped 0 bases and J dropped 4 bases, with 15 bases sitting between them. CDR3 amino acids: CASSQELRDGVYGYTF. The CDR3 DNA follows: TGTGCCAGCAGCCAAGAACTCAGGGACGGTGTCTATGGCTACACCTTC.

The chain is built from TRBV5-8 and TRBJ2-1; tentative D call: TRBD2 (5 bases). This CDR3 contains 13 residues. Germline-derived CDR1 and CDR2 are SGHTS and YDEGEE. The germline V and J ends were trimmed by 2 bases and 7 bases, with 10 bases remaining between them. The CDR3 DNA reads TGTGCCAGCAGCTTTGGAGCGGATAATGAGCAGTTCTTC. It is translated as CASSFGADNEQFF.

In its sample, this clonotype was seen a few times. The gene calls are TRBV21-1 and TRBJ2-6. TRBV21-1 is assigned pseudogene status. The CDR3 consists of 17 residues. Written as DNA, the CDR3 is TGTGCCAGCAGCAAAGTGTCTCATTCCCTTGGGGCCAACGTCCTGACTTTC. Its protein is CASSKVSHSLGANVLTF.

V and J are TRBV19 and TRBJ1-1, with D maybe TRBD1 (6 bases). Germline CDR1 is LNHDA and CDR2 is SQIVND (reference sequence). V was clipped by 5 bases and J by 5 bases, with 12 bases between them. The CDR3 is made up of 13 amino acids. CDR3 nucleotide sequence: TGTGCCAGTAGTGATACAGGGTGGACTGAAGCTTTCTTT. Residues: CASSDTGWTEAFF.

The chain joins TRBV9 to TRBJ2-7; 8 bases fit TRBD2. The CDR3 loop spans 16 amino acids. Losses at the gene ends were 0 bases for V and 3 bases for J; bases not matched to a gene: 8. The V gene's germline CDR1 is SGDLS and CDR2 YYNGEE. CDR3 nucleotide sequence: TGTGCCAGCAGCGTAGGTGCGAGCGGGAGTTTCTACGAGCAGTACTTC. Amino acid sequence: CASSVGASGSFYEQYF.

The V and J genes are TRBV15 and TRBJ2-3; TRBD2 matches at 8 bases. Germline V lookup: CDR1 LNHNV, CDR2 YYDKDF (reference sequence). The CDR3 is 18 residues long. J lost 1 base, V lost 0 bases, and 9 bases had no gene match. The CDR3, as DNA: TGTGCCACCAGCAGAGATAGCGGGACATTCACTGGCACAGATACGCAGTATTTT. Translation gives CATSRDSGTFTGTDTQYF.

CDR3 bases: TGCGCCAGCAGCCAAGACCGGACGGCCGAGGGGTCGGGCTACACCTTC. Translation gives CASSQDRTAEGSGYTF. The chain combines TRBV4-1 with TRBJ1-2; D is perhaps TRBD1 (5 bases). Trimming cost V 0 bases and J 8 bases, with 19 bases left between them. This CDR3 region has 16 residues. CDR1 and CDR2 from the germline V gene are MGHRA and YSYEKL.

The genes are TRBV11-2 and TRBJ2-5, with no clear D. Germline V gene data show CDR1 as SGHAT and CDR2 as FQNNGV. Deletions cut 1 base from V and 3 bases from J, with 12 bases between. The length of the CDR3 is 15 residues. The CDR3 spells CASSLGATLEETQYF. The CDR3 coding sequence is TGTGCCAGCAGCTTAGGGGCTACCCTCGAAGAGACCCAGTACTTC.

The rearrangement uses TRBV6-1 and TRBJ2-6; D unresolved. V lost 7 bases to trimming and J lost 0 bases, with 7 bases between them. Germline V gene lookup returns CDR1 MNHNS and CDR2 SASEGT. This CDR3 is 14 amino acids long. CDR3 in amino acids: CASTTDSGANVLTF. In DNA, the CDR3 is TGTGCCAGCACGACGGACTCTGGGGCCAACGTCCTGACTTTC.

The chain recombines TRBV20-1 with TRBJ2-2; no firm D call. This CDR3 has 14 amino acids. V was clipped by 0 bases and J by 6 bases, with 11 bases between them. Germline assignment: CDR1 DFQATT and CDR2 SNEGSKA (reference sequence). The CDR3 bases are TGCAGTGCTAGAGACTCCCTCTTGGCCGGGGAGCTGTTTTTT. This translates into CSARDSLLAGELFF.

This chain connects TRBV27 to TRBJ1-2; D is unclear. V lost 8 bases to trimming and J lost 5 bases, with 18 bases between them. The CDR3 has 14 amino acids. Germline loops: CDR1 MNHEY, CDR2 SMNVEV (reference sequence). The CDR3 DNA follows: TGTGCCAGCGGAGTCGGCGGGGAACTGTATGGCTACACCTTC. This encodes CASGVGGELYGYTF.

The CDR3 nucleotides read TGTGCCAGCAGCTTAGGTCCCCGGGTTGTCATACAAGAGACCCAGTACTTC. It specifies CASSLGPRVVIQETQYF. The chain couples TRBV7-2 to TRBJ2-5; D remains ambiguous. The CDR3 runs 17 residues. From germline, CDR1 is SGHTA and CDR2 FQGNSA. The V and J ends lost 1 base and 2 bases respectively, with 17 bases between them.